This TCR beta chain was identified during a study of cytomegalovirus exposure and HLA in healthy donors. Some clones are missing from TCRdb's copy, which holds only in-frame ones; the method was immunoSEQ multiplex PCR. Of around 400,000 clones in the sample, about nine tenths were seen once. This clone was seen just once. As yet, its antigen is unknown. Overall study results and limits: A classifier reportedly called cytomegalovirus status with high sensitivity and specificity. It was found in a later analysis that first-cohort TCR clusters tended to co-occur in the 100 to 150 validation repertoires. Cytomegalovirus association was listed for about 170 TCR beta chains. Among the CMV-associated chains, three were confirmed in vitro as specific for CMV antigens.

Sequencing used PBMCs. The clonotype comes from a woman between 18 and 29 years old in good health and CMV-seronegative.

The CDR3, as DNA: TGTGCCACCAGCTACCTCCACCTGAGATTCAATCAGCCCCAGCATTTT. It is translated as CATSYLHLRFNQPQHF. The rearrangement uses TRBV15 and TRBJ1-5, with D unclear. V lost 5 bases and J lost 3, with 17 bases in between. Germline V gene lookup returns CDR1 LNHNV and CDR2 YYDKDF (reference sequence). The CDR3 runs to 16 residues.